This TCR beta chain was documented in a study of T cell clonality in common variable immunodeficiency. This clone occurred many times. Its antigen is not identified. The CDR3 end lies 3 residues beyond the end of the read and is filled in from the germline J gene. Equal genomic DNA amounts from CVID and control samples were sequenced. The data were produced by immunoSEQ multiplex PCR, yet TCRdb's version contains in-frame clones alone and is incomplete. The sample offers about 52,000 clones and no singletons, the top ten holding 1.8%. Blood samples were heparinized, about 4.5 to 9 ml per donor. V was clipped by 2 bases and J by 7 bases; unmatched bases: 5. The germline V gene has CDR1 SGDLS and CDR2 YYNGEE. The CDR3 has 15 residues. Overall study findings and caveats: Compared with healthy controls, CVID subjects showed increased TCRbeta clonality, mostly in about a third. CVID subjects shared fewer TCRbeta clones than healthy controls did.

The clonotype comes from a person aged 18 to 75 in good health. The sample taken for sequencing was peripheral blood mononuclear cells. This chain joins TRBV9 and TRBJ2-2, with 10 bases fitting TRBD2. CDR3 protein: CASSVGGLAVGELFF. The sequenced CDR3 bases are TGTGCCAGCAGCGTCGGAGGACTAGCGGTCGGGGAG.